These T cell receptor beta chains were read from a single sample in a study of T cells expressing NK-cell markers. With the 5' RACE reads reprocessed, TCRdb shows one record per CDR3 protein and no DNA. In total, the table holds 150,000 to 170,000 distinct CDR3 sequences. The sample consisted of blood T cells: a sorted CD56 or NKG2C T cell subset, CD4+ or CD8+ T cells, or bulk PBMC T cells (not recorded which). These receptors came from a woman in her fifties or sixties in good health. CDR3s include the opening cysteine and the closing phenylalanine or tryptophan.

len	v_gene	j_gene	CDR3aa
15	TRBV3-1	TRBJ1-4	CASSQESRANEKLFF
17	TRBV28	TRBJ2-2	CASSLLRQGASRGELFF
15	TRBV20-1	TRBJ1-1	CSARDTRTANTEAFF
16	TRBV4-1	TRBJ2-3	CASSQVPLQVTDTQYF
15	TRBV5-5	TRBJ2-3	CASSSLAGPEDTQYF
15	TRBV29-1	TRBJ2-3	CSVDASRGTTDTQYF
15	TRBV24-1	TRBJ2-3	CATSGSGRSADTQYF
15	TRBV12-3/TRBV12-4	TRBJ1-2	CASSPGRKVNYGYTF
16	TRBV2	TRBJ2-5	CASSSPTAAGVETQYF
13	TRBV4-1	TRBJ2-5	CASSQDMRETQYF
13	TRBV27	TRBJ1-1	CASSLSLRTEAFF
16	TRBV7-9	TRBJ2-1	CASSSPTSGNLNEQFF
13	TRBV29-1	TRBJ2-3	CSVEEGMLDTQYF
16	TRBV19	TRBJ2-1	CASSPLNSGGYNEQFF
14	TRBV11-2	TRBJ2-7	CASSPEGYTYEQYF
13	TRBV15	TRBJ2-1	CATSRINPNEQFF